Presented here are 30 T cell receptor beta chains from one specimen sequenced in a study of T cell changes during pregnancy in multiple sclerosis. TCRdb's copy holds only in-frame clones and misses some; the assay was immunoSEQ multiplex PCR. This table has tens of thousands of clones, around 90% appearing once. Sequencing was performed on peripheral blood, taken after pregnancy. These TCRs come from a female donor with multiple sclerosis, enrolled in a pregnancy study.

V usage is TRBV27 and J usage is TRBJ2-3, with D unresolved. Germline assignment: CDR1 MNHEY and CDR2 SMNVEV (reference sequence). This CDR3 is 13 amino acids long. V dropped 4 bases and J dropped 4 bases, with 9 bases sitting between them. The CDR3 loop is CASSSHPADTQYF. As DNA, the CDR3 is TGTGCCAGCAGTTCCCACCCGGCAGATACGCAGTATTTT.

The chain uses TRBV5-1 and TRBJ2-7; D ambiguous. V was pared by 0 bases and J by 6 bases, with 13 bases between. The CDR3 runs to 14 residues. Germline values: CDR1 SGHRS, CDR2 YFSETQ. The CDR3: CASSLGSTTGEQYF. CDR3 nucleotides: TGCGCCAGCAGCTTGGGGTCTACTACTGGCGAGCAGTACTTC.

The J gene is TRBJ1-4, the V gene TRBV2; D is unresolved. The CDR3 consists of 10 residues. Germline V lookup: CDR1 SNHLY, CDR2 FYNNEI. The ends were cut back, 5 bases at V and 13 bases at J, with 8 bases in the middle. CDR3 DNA: TGTGCCAGCAGTTCCGTTAGACTGTTTTTT. Its protein product is CASSSVRLFF.

The chain recombines TRBV19 with TRBJ1-5; 9 bases are shared with TRBD1. V lost 4 bases and J lost 2; bases outside the gene matches: 21. The CDR3 is 21 amino acids. Germline lookup yields CDR1 LNHDA and CDR2 SQIVND (reference sequence). CDR3 in amino acids: CASSTLQPGQGFPPGNQPQHF. The CDR3 nucleotides read TGTGCCAGTAGTACACTACAGCCGGGACAGGGTTTTCCCCCGGGCAATCAGCCCCAGCATTTT.

The J gene is TRBJ1-4, the V gene TRBV9, with TRBD1 matching 7 bases. Germline loops: CDR1 SGDLS, CDR2 YYNGEE. This CDR3 has 15 residues. With 4 bases clipped from V and 7 bases from J, the junction kept 10 bases outside the gene matches. The CDR3 here is CASSSSGDSFEKLFF. The DNA of the CDR3 is TGTGCCAGCAGCTCTTCTGGGGACAGCTTTGAAAAACTGTTTTTT.

In DNA, the CDR3 is TGTGCCAGCAGCCCTGGGACAGGGGGCGCTTACACTGAAGCTTTCTTT. Residues: CASSPGTGGAYTEAFF. The J gene is TRBJ1-1, the V gene TRBV27; 12 positions match TRBD1. The ends lost 6 bases at V and 3 bases at J; junction bases unmatched: 8. The CDR3 has 16 amino acids. Looked up from germline, CDR1 is MNHEY and CDR2 is SMNVEV (reference sequence).

The chain uses TRBV19 and TRBJ2-7; a possible D gene is TRBD2 (5 bases). Germline assignment: CDR1 LNHDA and CDR2 SQIVND (reference sequence). CDR3 length: 13 amino acids. V was clipped by 2 bases and J by 6 bases, with 11 bases between them. The CDR3, as DNA: TGTGCCAGTAGTATAATAGGACTGGGCGAGCAGTACTTC. The encoded protein is CASSIIGLGEQYF.

The J gene is TRBJ2-7, the V gene TRBV2, with 12 bases lining up with TRBD1. The CDR3 sequence is 16 residues long. The germline gives CDR1 SNHLY, CDR2 FYNNEI. Trimming at V came to 6 bases and at J to 3 bases, leaving 9 bases not matched to a gene. CDR3 in amino acids: CASSATGTGGFYEQYF. CDR3 DNA: TGTGCCAGCAGCGCAACAGGGACAGGGGGCTTCTACGAGCAGTACTTC.

This chain links TRBV6-6 with TRBJ2-3; 10 nucleotides line up with TRBD2. CDR1 is MNHNY, CDR2 SVGAGI, per germline (reference sequence). The V and J ends lost 6 bases and 6 bases, in that order; junction bases with no gene match: 12. CDR3 length equals 16 residues. The CDR3 sequence: CASSPSLAGPPDTQYF. In DNA form, the CDR3 reads TGTGCCAGCAGCCCATCACTAGCGGGGCCCCCGGATACGCAGTATTTT.

This CDR3 is CASSFAGIRETQYF. In DNA, the CDR3 is TGTGCCAGCAGCTTCGCCGGGATCAGAGAGACCCAGTACTTC. The chain employs TRBV7-2 and TRBJ2-5; maybe TRBD2 (5 bases). Germline-derived CDR1 and CDR2 are SGHTA and FQGNSA. CDR3 length equals 14 residues. Trimming left V 3 bases short and J 4 bases short, with 12 bases between.

V gene TRBV28 combines with J gene TRBJ2-1, with D perhaps matching TRBD1 (5 bases). CDR3 size: 18 residues. CDR1 MDHEN and CDR2 SYDVKM come from the germline V gene. Deletions cut 1 base from V and 6 bases from J, with 22 bases between. This CDR3 is CASSLLWVGLTVSNEQFF. Written as DNA, the CDR3 is TGTGCCAGCAGTTTATTGTGGGTGGGGCTGACGGTGAGCAATGAGCAGTTCTTC.

The chain employs TRBV28 and TRBJ1-1, with 8 bases fitting TRBD1. CDR1 MDHEN and CDR2 SYDVKM come from the germline V gene. The CDR3 spans 16 residues. J was trimmed by 4 bases and V by 2 bases; bases with no gene match: 9. CDR3 in amino acids: CASSLGNRGWATEAFF. As DNA, the CDR3 is TGTGCCAGCAGTTTAGGAAACAGGGGGTGGGCCACTGAAGCTTTCTTT.

The V and J genes are TRBV19 and TRBJ2-5; 8 bases are a match to TRBD2. V lost 6 bases to trimming and J lost 4 bases; unmatched junction nucleotides: 10. The germline gives CDR1 LNHDA, CDR2 SQIVND (reference sequence). This CDR3 region has 15 residues. CDR3 residues: CASRKREYSGETQYF. CDR3 sequence (DNA): TGTGCCAGTAGGAAGCGGGAGTACTCAGGAGAGACCCAGTACTTC. The whole variable domain, remainder taken from reference TRBV19 and TRBJ2-5, is DGGITQSPKYLFRKEGQNVTLSCEQNLNHDAMYWYRQDPGQGLRLIYYSQIVNDFQKGDIAEGYSVSREKKESFPLTVTSAQKNPTAFYLCASRKREYSGETQYFGPGTRLLVL.

The chain carries TRBV28 and TRBJ1-2; D perhaps matches TRBD1 (6 bases). V was cut by 3 bases and J by 5 bases, with 19 bases left in between. This CDR3 is built from 16 residues. Germline CDR1 is MDHEN and CDR2 is SYDVKM. CDR3 sequence reads: CASSLGGQGIGYGYTF. CDR3 nucleotides: TGTGCCAGCAGTTTGGGTGGGCAGGGGATTGGGTATGGCTACACCTTC.

The chain combines TRBV6-5 with TRBJ1-5, with a tentative D call TRBD1 (6 bases). CDR3 length equals 15 residues. The germline V gene has CDR1 MNHEY and CDR2 SVGAGI. With 6 bases removed from V and 1 base from J, the gap between germline ends came to 13 bases. Here the CDR3 reads CASSSGVESNQPQHF. CDR3 DNA sequence: TGTGCCAGCAGCTCAGGGGTTGAGAGCAATCAGCCCCAGCATTTT.

The chain combines TRBV5-1 with TRBJ2-7; the D gene is possibly TRBD1 (6 bases). This CDR3 comprises 12 residues. The V gene's germline CDR1 is SGHRS and CDR2 YFSETQ. The ends were cut back, 4 bases at V and 4 bases at J, with 9 bases in the middle. The CDR3 sequence is CASSQGQYEQYF. The CDR3 DNA reads TGCGCCAGCAGCCAAGGACAGTACGAGCAGTACTTC.

The rearrangement links TRBV5-1 to TRBJ2-1, with 11 bases aligning to TRBD1. Germline values: CDR1 SGHRS, CDR2 YFSETQ. The CDR3 contains 18 residues. The V gene end was trimmed by 4 bases and the J gene end by 0 bases; junction bases not matched to a gene: 9. CDR3 protein: CASSLPGQGASSYNEQFF. In DNA, the CDR3 is TGCGCCAGCAGCCTACCTGGACAGGGGGCGAGCTCCTACAATGAGCAGTTCTTC. Drawing the rest from reference TRBV5-1 and TRBJ2-1, the complete variable domain is KAGVTQTPRYLIKTRGQQVTLSCSPISGHRSVSWYQQTPGQGLQFLFEYFSETQRNKGNFPGRFSGRQFSNSRSEMNVSTLELGDSALYLCASSLPGQGASSYNEQFFGPGTRLTVL.

The chain joins TRBV6-1 to TRBJ1-2; a weak D match, TRBD1 (5 bases). Between the trimmed V and J ends, which lost 2 bases and 6 bases, there was a span of 7 bases. The CDR3 is made up of 12 amino acids. The V gene's germline CDR1 is MNHNS and CDR2 SASEGT. For the CDR3, the DNA is TGTGCCAGCAGTGAACAGGGCCATGGCTACACCTTC. It codes for CASSEQGHGYTF.

A note on this clone: Its ends do not fully match the called genes, so a read error is possible. This sequence joins TRBV28 and TRBJ2-5; D may be TRBD2 (5 bases). The CDR3 has 12 amino acids. CDR1 is MDHEN, CDR2 SYDVKM, per germline. CDR3 residues: CASSPSRPPGDF. As DNA, the CDR3 is TGTGCCAGCAGTCCCAGTAGGCCGCCCGGGGACTTC.

The gene calls are TRBV29-1 and TRBJ2-6; D ambiguous. V was clipped by 8 bases and J by 0 bases, with 5 bases between them. The CDR3 is 12 residues long. CDR1 is SQVTM, CDR2 ANQGSEA, per germline. In DNA, the CDR3 is TGCAGCTACAGCTCTGGGGCCAACGTCCTGACTTTC. It yields the protein CSYSSGANVLTF.

The CDR3 bases are TGTGCCAGCTCACCACCGGGACTAGCGGGGGGGGCCTACAATGAGCAGTTCTTC. It codes for CASSPPGLAGGAYNEQFF. The gene calls are TRBV18 and TRBJ2-1, with TRBD2 matching 16 bases. CDR3 length: 18 amino acids. Germline loops: CDR1 KGHSH, CDR2 LQKENI. V lost 0 bases and J lost 2; bases outside the gene matches: 1.

This clone was observed once. V gene TRBV21-1 combines with J gene TRBJ2-3; the table's D gene call, TRBD1, was not cross checked with the DNA. TRBV21-1 is deemed a pseudogene. The CDR3 has 17 residues. In nucleotides, the CDR3 is TGTGCCAGCAGCAAAGTTGAGTCCCAGGGTGGCACAGATACGCAGTATTTT. Translating it yields CASSKVESQGGTDTQYF.

The CDR3 DNA sequence: TGTGCCAGCAGCTTGCAGGGGGGCAGCATTCAGTACTTC. This encodes CASSLQGGSIQYF. The rearrangement joins TRBV11-3 to TRBJ2-4; D perhaps matches TRBD1 (7 bases). CDR1 is SGHNT and CDR2 is YENEEA in the germline V gene. This CDR3 region has 13 residues. V lost 3 bases to trimming and J lost 9 bases, with 12 bases between them.

V and J are TRBV7-2 and TRBJ1-2, with 7 positions matching TRBD1. V dropped 5 bases and J dropped 0; count of bases not matched to a gene: 9. Germline V gives CDR1 SGHTA, CDR2 FQGNSA. The CDR3 has 16 amino acids. CDR3 protein: CASSPNSGQANYGYTF. CDR3 DNA sequence: TGTGCCAGCAGCCCTAACAGCGGACAGGCTAACTATGGCTACACCTTC.

The chain is built from TRBV4-3 and TRBJ2-7, with D tentatively TRBD2 (5 bases). The CDR3 is made up of 14 amino acids. Germline V gives CDR1 LGHNA, CDR2 YSLEER. V lost 2 bases, J lost 7 bases, and 15 bases lay in between. CDR3 protein: CASSQNHPGSEQYF. The DNA of the CDR3 is TGCGCCAGCAGCCAAAACCACCCGGGAAGTGAGCAGTACTTC.

The chain links TRBV25-1 to TRBJ2-2; the match to TRBD1 covers 12 bases. CDR1 MGHDK and CDR2 SYGVNS come from the germline V gene. The J segment lost 4 bases and the V segment lost 8 bases, leaving 2 bases of the junction unmatched. The CDR3 sequence is 14 residues long. The CDR3 region has the DNA TGTGCCAGCGGGGACAGGGGGCCCACCGGGGAGCTGTTTTTT. Translation: CASGDRGPTGELFF.

J is TRBJ1-2 and V is TRBV7-6, with 9 bases fitting TRBD1. This CDR3 contains 14 residues. From germline, CDR1 is SGHVS and CDR2 FNYEAQ. The J segment lost 9 bases and the V segment lost 6 bases, leaving 11 bases of the junction unmatched. The CDR3 loop reads CASSSGTGIFSYTF. CDR3 DNA: TGTGCCAGCAGTTCCGGGACAGGGATATTCAGCTACACCTTC.

This clone was detected only once. The chain combines TRBV7-9 with TRBJ1-4; possible D gene TRBD1, 6 bases. Trimming shortened V by 3 bases and J by 0 bases, and 11 bases separated the two germline ends. CDR1 SEHNR and CDR2 FQNEAQ come from the germline V gene (reference sequence). This CDR3 spans 16 amino acids. The DNA of the CDR3 is TGTGCCAGCAGCTTGACAGGAACGGCAACTAATGAAAAACTGTTTTTT. It codes for CASSLTGTATNEKLFF.

The chain combines TRBV10-3 with TRBJ2-1, with 10 nucleotides matching TRBD1. This CDR3 is 14 amino acids long. V dropped 7 bases and J dropped 6; count of bases not matched to a gene: 6. CDR1 and CDR2 from the germline V gene are ENHRY and SYGVKD. For the CDR3, the DNA is TGTGCCATCAAGGGACAGGGGCTTGGCAATGAGCAGTTCTTC. Translating gives CAIKGQGLGNEQFF.

In this sample, this clone turned up once. V usage is TRBV30 and J usage is TRBJ1-2, with a possible D match to TRBD1 (6 bases). V lost 2 bases, J lost 3 bases, and 7 bases lay in between. Germline V gives CDR1 GTSNPN, CDR2 SVGIG (reference sequence). The CDR3 extends over 12 amino acids. CDR3 coding DNA: TGTGCCTGGAGTCCAGGGGACTATGGCTACACCTTC. Its protein product is CAWSPGDYGYTF.